The entry below describes one TCR beta chain. The target antigen is unknown. This sample was taken from a study of T cells in localized non-small cell lung cancer. Libraries were prepared by immunoSEQ multiplex PCR; TCRdb keeps only in-frame clonotypes and omits some of them. This sample carries under 50,000 clones, about 86% of them seen once, and the ten largest clones take roughly 15%. Study-wide points: Among blood samples, higher T cell density accompanied longer overall survival. One tumor region alone was sequenced, and heterogeneity therefore remains possible. Uninvolved neighboring lung showed the greatest T cell clonality, exceeding tumor. Adjacent lung held a median roughly 54 of the top 100 tumor clones.

Germline V gene lookup returns CDR1 SGHRS and CDR2 YFSETQ. This CDR3 comprises 17 residues. Deletions cut 2 bases from V and 4 bases from J, with 22 bases between. V usage is TRBV5-1 and J usage is TRBJ2-7, with D unclear. This material consisted of peripheral blood mononuclear cells, taken before any cancer treatment. This sequence originates from a man between 35 and 75 years old with stage III lung adenocarcinoma. As DNA, the CDR3 is TGCGCCAGCAGCTTTACGTCAGCTCATCTCACCGCGTACGAGCAGTACTTC. It codes for CASSFTSAHLTAYEQYF.